What follows are 21 T cell receptor beta chains derived from one specimen sequenced in a study of cytotoxic CD8 clonotypes in ibrutinib-treated CLL. Clones were sequenced by immunoSEQ multiplex PCR, and TCRdb holds only the in-frame ones, with some missing. In the table there are more than 110,000 clones, 80% to 95% of which are singletons. The sequencing here drew on PBMCs, taken after 12 months of ibrutinib treatment. The source is a human donor with chronic lymphocytic leukemia.

This sequence joins TRBV19 and TRBJ2-1; the match to TRBD1 covers 8 bases. CDR1 is LNHDA and CDR2 is SQIVND in the germline V gene (reference sequence). The CDR3 extends over 12 amino acids. J was trimmed by 9 bases and V by 10 bases; bases with no gene match: 8. The CDR3 loop reads CATSTGVTEQFF. In DNA form, the CDR3 reads TGTGCCACCTCGACAGGGGTGACTGAGCAGTTCTTC.

The genes are TRBV27 and TRBJ2-3; the D call may be TRBD1 or TRBD2 (5 bases each). CDR1 is MNHEY and CDR2 is SMNVEV in the germline V gene (reference sequence). The CDR3 is 15 residues long. Trimming shortened V by 2 bases and J by 3 bases, and 12 bases separated the two germline ends. The CDR3 region is CASSLAGTVTDTQYF. DNA for the CDR3: TGTGCCAGCAGTTTAGCAGGGACCGTAACAGATACGCAGTATTTT.

The chain carries TRBV18 and TRBJ1-5, with D perhaps TRBD1 (5 bases). Germline-derived CDR1 and CDR2 are KGHSH and LQKENI. The CDR3 is 14 amino acids. V lost 2 bases, J lost 7 bases, and 12 bases lay in between. CDR3 sequence (DNA): TGTGCCAGCTCACCAGGGGGGGGAGACCAGCCCCAGCATTTT. This codes for CASSPGGGDQPQHF.

V is TRBV28 and J is TRBJ2-5, with no clear D. In germline, CDR1 is MDHEN, CDR2 SYDVKM. This CDR3 has 14 residues. Between the trimmed V and J ends, which lost 3 bases and 5 bases, there was a span of 13 bases. Here the CDR3 DNA reads TGTGCCAGCAGTTTCTATAGGAGCCAGGAGACCCAGTACTTC. Translating gives CASSFYRSQETQYF.

This chain uses TRBV7-9 with TRBJ1-1; D remains unclear. The V end was cut by 8 bases, the J end by 3 bases, with 10 bases between. CDR3 length: 12 residues. CDR1 and CDR2 from the germline V gene are SEHNR and FQNEAQ (reference sequence). CDR3: CASVLSYTEAFF. CDR3 DNA: TGTGCCAGCGTCTTATCGTACACTGAAGCTTTCTTT.

The chain recombines TRBV28 with TRBJ2-5; 11 nucleotides match TRBD1. The junction had 6 bases not matched to a gene; V was cut back by 4 bases and J by 2 bases. The CDR3 runs 16 residues. Germline V gives CDR1 MDHEN, CDR2 SYDVKM. CDR3 in DNA: TGTGCCAGCAGTTCCCCCGGGGACAGGGGGCAAGAGACCCAGTACTTC. Its protein is CASSSPGDRGQETQYF.

A single count supports this clone. The rearrangement joins TRBV27 to TRBJ2-1; 13 bases are shared with TRBD2. Germline CDR1 MNHEY, CDR2 SMNVEV (reference sequence). The V segment lost 5 bases and the J segment 7 bases; nucleotides outside the gene matches: 5. CDR3 length: 15 residues. The CDR3 here is CASSLGLAGSNEQFF. As DNA, the CDR3 is TGTGCCAGCAGTCTGGGACTAGCGGGGTCGAATGAGCAGTTCTTC.

The V call is TRBV15, the J call TRBJ2-7; D unclear. Between the trimmed V and J ends, which lost 0 bases and 2 bases, there was a span of 11 bases. Germline values: CDR1 LNHNV, CDR2 YYDKDF (reference sequence). The CDR3 is 15 amino acids. CDR3 sequence: CATSRDLTPAYEQYF. The CDR3 DNA follows: TGTGCCACCAGCAGAGACCTGACGCCGGCCTACGAGCAGTACTTC.

The J gene is TRBJ2-7, the V gene TRBV7-9; D ambiguous. The CDR3 totals 13 residues. V gave up 2 bases and J gave up 2 bases, with 7 bases separating them. Germline loops: CDR1 SEHNR, CDR2 FQNEAQ (reference sequence). The CDR3 protein is CASSLPQPYEQYF. The CDR3 nucleotides are TGTGCCAGCAGCTTACCCCAGCCCTACGAGCAGTACTTC.

The chain recombines TRBV6-4 with TRBJ2-7; perhaps TRBD2 as D (7 bases). The CDR3 extends over 17 amino acids. In germline, CDR1 is MRHNA, CDR2 SNTAGT. V dropped 6 bases and J dropped 4 bases, with 25 bases sitting between them. In nucleotides, the CDR3 is TGTGCCAGCAGAGAACTATTCGGGGGGCAAACCCCTTACGAGCAGTACTTC. Protein product: CASRELFGGQTPYEQYF.

V is TRBV7-3 and J is TRBJ2-1, with 12 positions matching TRBD2. The CDR3 loop spans 17 amino acids. The ends lost 4 bases at V and 7 bases at J; junction bases unmatched: 11. Germline CDR1 SGHTA, CDR2 FQGTGA. The CDR3 DNA follows: TGTGCCAGCAGCTCCCTGGGACTAGCGGGCGGTAGGAATGAGCAGTTCTTC. It yields the protein CASSSLGLAGGRNEQFF.

The chain links TRBV28 to TRBJ2-7, with 12 bases that match TRBD2. The germline V gene has CDR1 MDHEN and CDR2 SYDVKM. V shed 7 bases and J 2 bases; nucleotides not matched to a gene: 3. CDR3 length equals 14 residues. Written as DNA, the CDR3 is TGTGCCAGCAATCCTAGCGGGAGGGCCTACGAGCAGTACTTC. Its protein product is CASNPSGRAYEQYF.

Notes on this clone: Within the sample, other DNA sequences also encode this same CDR3. The chain carries TRBV6-5 and TRBJ2-7, with D perhaps matching TRBD2 (5 bases). This CDR3 contains 12 residues. The V gene's germline CDR1 is MNHEY and CDR2 SVGAGI. The V end lost 2 bases, the J end lost 3 bases, and 5 bases lay between the germline ends. This CDR3 reads CASSYRGYEQYF. In DNA form, the CDR3 reads TGTGCCAGCAGTTACCGGGGCTACGAGCAGTACTTC.

The chain employs TRBV5-4 and TRBJ2-1, with TRBD2 matching over 7 bases. This CDR3 spans 15 amino acids. The germline V gene encodes CDR1 SGHNT and CDR2 YYREEE (reference sequence). Losses at the gene ends were 0 bases for V and 5 bases for J; bases not matched to a gene: 5. CDR3 sequence: CASSLGREPHNEQFF. The CDR3 bases are TGTGCCAGCAGCTTGGGGCGGGAGCCCCACAATGAGCAGTTCTTC.

The J gene is TRBJ1-4, the V gene TRBV5-4; 7 bases match TRBD1. Germline CDR1 is SGHNT and CDR2 is YYREEE (reference sequence). The CDR3 is 15 residues long. The V gene end was trimmed by 4 bases and the J gene end by 4 bases; junction bases not matched to a gene: 7. The CDR3 DNA is TGTGCCAGCAGCGACAACAGGGGACTTAATGAAAAACTGTTTTTT. Translation gives CASSDNRGLNEKLFF.

This rearrangement joins TRBV7-9 to TRBJ1-3; D is perhaps TRBD1 (5 bases). The CDR3 consists of 16 residues. V was shortened by 5 bases and J by 4 bases, with 18 bases between the two germline ends. From germline, CDR1 is SEHNR and CDR2 FQNEAQ (reference sequence). CDR3 coding DNA: TGTGCCAGCAGCCCCGGGCCGGCGGGGCAGGGAAACACCATATATTTT. Protein sequence: CASSPGPAGQGNTIYF. The full variable domain, completed using reference TRBV7-9 and TRBJ1-3, is DTGVSQNPRHKITKRGQNVTFRCDPISEHNRLYWYRQTLGQGPEFLTYFQNEAQLEKSRLLSDRFSAERPKGSFSTLEIQRTEQGDSAMYLCASSPGPAGQGNTIYFGEGSWLTVV.

This chain uses TRBV27 with TRBJ2-1; 9 nucleotides match TRBD2. Germline trimming cut 4 bases from V and 5 bases from J; bases unmatched to any gene: 9. The V gene's germline CDR1 is MNHEY and CDR2 SMNVEV (reference sequence). The CDR3 extends over 16 amino acids. CDR3 nucleotide sequence: TGTGCCAGCAGTTATTTCCGAGCGGGAGGCGACAATGAGCAGTTCTTC. Residues: CASSYFRAGGDNEQFF.

The V call is TRBV5-6, the J call TRBJ2-7; 9 nucleotides agree with TRBD1. The ends lost 5 bases at V and 6 bases at J; junction bases unmatched: 9. The CDR3 runs 14 residues. Looked up from germline, CDR1 is SGHDT and CDR2 is YYEEEE. CDR3 sequence (DNA): TGTGCCAGCAGTTCCGGGACAGGGCCCGTCGAGCAGTACTTC. This encodes CASSSGTGPVEQYF.

The CDR3, as DNA: TGTGCCTGCATACCACCGGGACAGGGGGCAGGTGAGCAGTTCTTC. Amino acids: CACIPPGQGAGEQFF. The chain couples TRBV30 to TRBJ2-1; 12 positions agree with TRBD1. The CDR3 spans 15 residues. V gave up 6 bases and J gave up 9 bases; unmatched junction bases: 12. Germline CDR1 GTSNPN, CDR2 SVGIG (reference sequence).

V gene TRBV7-2 combines with J gene TRBJ2-1; D is uncertain. The CDR3 is 14 residues long. Germline-derived CDR1 and CDR2 are SGHTA and FQGNSA. V was trimmed by 1 base and J by 2 bases, leaving 6 bases between them. The CDR3 DNA is TGTGCCAGCAGCTTAGAACGGACCTACAATGAGCAGTTCTTC. This translates into CASSLERTYNEQFF.

The chain couples TRBV4-3 to TRBJ2-1; the match to TRBD2 covers 7 bases. With 0 bases clipped from V and 5 bases from J, the junction kept 7 bases outside the gene matches. The germline CDR1 and CDR2 sequences are LGHNA and YSLEER. The CDR3 runs to 16 residues. CDR3 residues: CASSQDRGVFHNEQFF. CDR3 sequence (DNA): TGCGCCAGCAGCCAAGATCGGGGGGTGTTCCACAATGAGCAGTTCTTC.